Listed here are 12 T cell receptor beta chains from one sample, sequenced in a study of blood T cell repertoires in COVID-19. Produced via immunoSEQ multiplex PCR; TCRdb's table is partial and in-frame only. Of approximately 500,000 clones in the sample, roughly 88% were seen once. What was sequenced was PBMCs or T cells enriched from blood (not recorded which). The receptors come from a woman aged 40 to 55 who had recovered from COVID-19.

The genes are TRBV9 and TRBJ1-1, with 10 bases lining up with TRBD1. The CDR3 has 14 residues. Per the germline V gene, CDR1 is SGDLS and CDR2 is YYNGEE. The V segment lost 3 bases and the J segment 4 bases; nucleotides outside the gene matches: 3. The CDR3 DNA sequence: TGTGCCAGCAGCGGGGACAGGGGAATCACTGAAGCTTTCTTT. Amino acid sequence: CASSGDRGITEAFF.

The chain combines TRBV6-5 with TRBJ2-7, with 7 bases that match TRBD1. This CDR3 has 15 amino acids. The V and J ends lost 2 bases and 2 bases, in that order; junction bases with no gene match: 6. Germline CDR1 and CDR2: MNHEY and SVGAGI. The CDR3 spells CASSYPGTATYEQYF. In DNA form, the CDR3 reads TGTGCCAGCAGTTACCCAGGGACAGCCACCTACGAGCAGTACTTC.

The gene calls are TRBV18 and TRBJ1-1; 9 bases match TRBD1. Germline V gene data show CDR1 as KGHSH and CDR2 as LQKENI. Unmatched junction bases numbered 3, after V lost 6 bases and J lost 4 bases. The CDR3 runs to 13 residues. CDR3 sequence reads: CASSLDRGTEAFF. CDR3 coding DNA: TGTGCCAGCTCGCTGGACAGGGGCACTGAAGCTTTCTTT.

The rearrangement joins TRBV3-1 (or the pseudogene TRBV3-2) to TRBJ2-1; D not resolved. The germline V gene has CDR1 LGHDT and CDR2 YNNKEL (reference sequence). The CDR3 has 17 amino acids. The germline V and J ends were trimmed by 1 base and 0 bases, with 13 bases remaining between them. The CDR3 sequence: CASSQGSSYSSYNEQFF. CDR3 in DNA: TGTGCCAGCAGCCAAGGTTCCAGCTACAGCTCCTACAATGAGCAGTTCTTC.

This clone turned up a few times. The chain has TRBV19 and TRBJ1-4; a possible D gene is TRBD1 (6 bases). CDR3 length: 15 amino acids. Germline values: CDR1 LNHDA, CDR2 SQIVND (reference sequence). The ends were cut back, 5 bases at V and 1 base at J, with 11 bases in the middle. The CDR3: CASSGRGLTNEKLFF. The CDR3 DNA reads TGTGCCAGTAGTGGCAGGGGTTTAACTAATGAAAAACTGTTTTTT.

This clone was counted a few times. The genes are TRBV7-9 and TRBJ2-7; a possible D gene is TRBD2 (5 bases). Between the trimmed V and J ends, which lost 1 base and 5 bases, there was a span of 9 bases. CDR1 is SEHNR and CDR2 is FQNEAQ in the germline V gene (reference sequence). There are 13 residues in the CDR3. The CDR3 nucleotides are TGTGCCAGCAGCTTAGGGATTAGCGACGAGCAGTACTTC. Amino acids: CASSLGISDEQYF.

This chain uses TRBV21-1 with TRBJ2-1; TRBD2 reflects the table's D call only, with no check against the DNA. TRBV21-1 is a known pseudogene. The CDR3 loop spans 12 amino acids. As DNA, the CDR3 is TGTGCCAGCTTACGGGGCTACAATGAGCAGTTCTTC. It specifies CASLRGYNEQFF.

To note about this clone: The same CDR3 also results from other DNA sequences found in this sample. The gene calls are TRBV29-1 and TRBJ1-1; D may be TRBD1 (5 bases). The V end lost 6 bases, the J end lost 0 bases, and 11 bases lay between the germline ends. Germline V gene data show CDR1 as SQVTM and CDR2 as ANQGSEA. This CDR3 region has 13 residues. CDR3 in amino acids: CSVGGRMNTEAFF. The CDR3 DNA sequence: TGCAGCGTGGGGGGGAGGATGAACACTGAAGCTTTCTTT.

This rearrangement joins TRBV7-9 to TRBJ1-2; 8 nucleotides match TRBD1. J gave up 3 bases and V 5 bases, and 14 bases lay outside the gene matches. The CDR3 spans 17 residues. The germline V gene has CDR1 SEHNR and CDR2 FQNEAQ (reference sequence). The CDR3 spells CASSPRPRQGSDYGYTF. The CDR3 DNA follows: TGTGCCAGCAGCCCACGACCCCGACAGGGGTCGGACTATGGCTACACCTTC.

The chain uses TRBV7-6 and TRBJ2-7, with TRBD1 matching 11 bases. The CDR3 loop spans 14 amino acids. V was clipped by 5 bases and J by 3 bases; unmatched bases: 3. In germline, CDR1 is SGHVS, CDR2 FNYEAQ. CDR3 sequence reads: CASSTGTGGYEQYF. As DNA, the CDR3 is TGTGCCAGCAGCACCGGGACAGGGGGCTACGAGCAGTACTTC. Using reference TRBV7-6 and TRBJ2-7 for the parts outside the CDR3, the full variable domain is GAGVSQSPRYKVTKRGQDVALRCDPISGHVSLYWYRQALGQGPEFLTYFNYEAQQDKSGLPNDRFSAERPEGSISTLTIQRTEQRDSAMYRCASSTGTGGYEQYFGPGTRLTVT.

The chain links TRBV6-4 to TRBJ2-3, with 7 bases identical to TRBD2. Germline V gives CDR1 MRHNA, CDR2 SNTAGT. J gave up 7 bases and V 3 bases, and 4 bases lay outside the gene matches. There are 13 residues in the CDR3. The CDR3 region is CASSEAGMNTQYF. In DNA, the CDR3 is TGTGCCAGCAGTGAAGCGGGGATGAATACGCAGTATTTT.

This chain links TRBV7-8 with TRBJ1-1, with a possible D match to TRBD1 (5 bases). The CDR3 covers 16 residues. Trimming took off 5 bases at V and 7 bases at J, with 23 bases between the two ends. The V gene's germline CDR1 is SGHVS and CDR2 FQNEAQ. The CDR3: CASSPPGQPKALEAFF. The CDR3 DNA sequence: TGTGCCAGCAGCCCCCCAGGGCAGCCAAAAGCCCTTGAAGCTTTCTTT.